This T cell receptor (beta chain) originates from a study of blood T cell repertoires in COVID-19 (dated by TCRdb to the early 2020s). About the full investigation: The collaborator samples originated in the United States, Italy and Spain and spanned the acute and convalescent phases of COVID-19. The prospective study material was composed of cDNA or gDNA derived from T cells, B-cell-depleted T cells, or PBMCs. Subjects who had been exposed to COVID-19, were actively infected with it, or had recovered from it provided the deeply sampled blood TCRbeta repertoires that made up the dataset. A freely available public database, intended as a resource for researchers studying the immune response to SARS-CoV-2, is where the repertoires were released. The samples were drawn from two sources: the first 160 participants of the ongoing ImmuneRACE study, and over 1,000 subjects contributed by 6 global collaborators. A de-identified subject ID, COVID-19 status, age in years and sex were almost always included in the sample metadata. Where HLA class I and class II types were available, the types were taken from metadata supplied by the sample provider, not from assay-based typing.

Collaborating institutions collected whole blood in K2EDTA tubes following their own protocols. For TCRbeta analysis, collaborators shipped samples in one of three forms: frozen whole blood, isolated PBMCs, or DNA extracted from either of those sample types. Results and caveats for the whole study, not just this receptor: Clinical and demographic metadata were provided uncurated, with the amount varying by source and participant.

Worth noting for this clone: The antigen this receptor binds is unknown. The input lacks base qualities; no much larger clone sits a single base away.

TCRbeta CDR3 regions were amplified from genomic DNA using the immunoSEQ Assay, a bias-controlled multiplex PCR. The original pipeline was this. The number of nucleated cells in each sample was estimated from the amplification of reference gene primers within the assay. To quantify the absolute abundance of each unique TCRbeta CDR3 rearrangement, sequence reads were collapsed and filtered. For each sample, productive Simpson clonality was calculated by taking the square root of Simpson's diversity index across productive rearrangements. TCRdb took over this immuneACCESS table, retaining in-frame rearrangements with V and J assigned. Such tables are incomplete; in checked studies, under half of the missing clones stem from an unresolved V gene, and the remainder is unexplained. V and J calls and clone size follow that table, whereas D and trimming were derived from the DNA. The sample has roughly 390,000 clones on record, around 85% of them singletons. Roughly 3.7% of the sample is taken by the ten largest.

This TCR was sampled from a woman between 18 and 29 years old with acute or convalescent COVID-19. Sequencing was done on a sample of peripheral blood.

The nucleotides are TGCAGCGTACAGGATTTCTATGGCTACACCTTC. Protein translation: CSVQDFYGYTF. The rearrangement joined TRBV29-1 to TRBJ1-2; TRBD1 is possibly the D segment (5 matching bases). Measured from the cysteine to the phenylalanine, the CDR3 is 11 residues long. Left in the record is the CDR3 DNA by itself, 33 bases read in frame from the first base. Taken from the germline V gene, the CDR1 and CDR2 loops are SQVTM and ANQGSEA. V loses 6 bases, J loses 4 bases, and the germline ends lie 9 bases apart.